This is a list of T cell receptor beta chains from one sample in a study of blood T cell repertoires in COVID-19. The assay was immunoSEQ multiplex PCR, and TCRdb's table has in-frame clones only and misses some. The data contain 250,000 to 350,000 clones, 88% of them singletons. The sequenced sample was peripheral blood. Receptors originate from a woman in her twenties or thirties with COVID-19, enrolled during active disease. The CDR3 runs from the conserved cysteine through the conserved F or W. Fields, in order: V gene, J gene, D gene, clone size, CDR3 DNA, CDR3 protein. The D gene is left open where the match is weak. Where a row states a size, it is once, few, many or the class of an expanded clone; other rows omit it.

v_call: TRBV18; j_call: TRBJ2-7; d_call: TRBD1; clone_size: .; cdr3_nt: TGTGCCAGCTCAGAACGACAGGGGCCCTACGAGCAGTACTTC; cdr3_aa: CASSERQGPYEQYF
v_call: TRBV6-1; j_call: TRBJ2-7; d_call: .; clone_size: .; cdr3_nt: TGTGCCAGCAGTGAATTAGCGGAGAGGGGCTACGAGCAGTACTTC; cdr3_aa: CASSELAERGYEQYF
v_call: TRBV6-2/TRBV6-3; j_call: TRBJ2-3; d_call: TRBD1; clone_size: .; cdr3_nt: TGTGCCAGCAGTCCACAGGGGGCGAGGGACACAGATACGCAGTATTTT; cdr3_aa: CASSPQGARDTDTQYF
v_call: TRBV21-1; j_call: TRBJ1-5; d_call: .; clone_size: few; cdr3_nt: TGTGCCAGCACCCAAAGACAGGGTGGCCAGCCCCAGCATTTT; cdr3_aa: CASTQRQGGQPQHF
v_call: TRBV7-2; j_call: TRBJ2-6; d_call: TRBD2; clone_size: .; cdr3_nt: TGTGCCAGCAGCACAAGTAGCGGGAGGGGGGGGGCCAACGTCCTGACTTTC; cdr3_aa: CASSTSSGRGGANVLTF
v_call: TRBV28; j_call: TRBJ1-2; d_call: TRBD1; clone_size: .; cdr3_nt: TGTGCCAGCAGTTCAGGGGGTTCAAATGGCTACACCTTC; cdr3_aa: CASSSGGSNGYTF
v_call: TRBV25-1; j_call: TRBJ2-1; d_call: TRBD2; clone_size: .; cdr3_nt: TGTGCCAGCAGTGAATATAGAAGCGGGACCTACAATGAGCAGTTCTTC; cdr3_aa: CASSEYRSGTYNEQFF
v_call: TRBV4-3; j_call: TRBJ2-3; d_call: TRBD2; clone_size: .; cdr3_nt: TGCGCCAGCAGCCGCTATCTATTTAGCGGGAGGGCCACAGATACGCAGTATTTT; cdr3_aa: CASSRYLFSGRATDTQYF
v_call: TRBV6-5; j_call: TRBJ2-7; d_call: .; clone_size: .; cdr3_nt: TGTGCCACCAGCGGTTCGGACCCGGGAACCTACGAGCAGTACTTC; cdr3_aa: CATSGSDPGTYEQYF
v_call: TRBV3-1/TRBV3-2; j_call: TRBJ2-5; d_call: .; clone_size: .; cdr3_nt: TGTGCCCTCGGGGGAGAGGGTCAAGAGACCCAGTACTTC; cdr3_aa: CALGGEGQETQYF
v_call: TRBV10-3; j_call: TRBJ1-2; d_call: TRBD1; clone_size: .; cdr3_nt: TGTGCCATCAGTACCGGGACAGGGGTTAAGGACGGCTACACCTTC; cdr3_aa: CAISTGTGVKDGYTF
v_call: TRBV5-1; j_call: TRBJ1-1; d_call: TRBD1; clone_size: .; cdr3_nt: TGCGCCAGCAGCCCACAGGGGACCATAATGAACACTGAAGCTTTCTTT; cdr3_aa: CASSPQGTIMNTEAFF
v_call: TRBV3-1/TRBV3-2; j_call: TRBJ2-5; d_call: .; clone_size: .; cdr3_nt: TGTGCCACGTGGATGCGGGGCCAAGAGACCCAGTACTTC; cdr3_aa: CATWMRGQETQYF
v_call: TRBV5-4; j_call: TRBJ2-3; d_call: .; clone_size: .; cdr3_nt: TGTGCCAGCAGCCTGGACCTAGCGAGTACAGATACGCAGTATTTT; cdr3_aa: CASSLDLASTDTQYF
v_call: TRBV2; j_call: TRBJ1-5; d_call: TRBD1; clone_size: .; cdr3_nt: TGTGCCAGCAGTGAGGACAGGTGGTCGAATCAGCCCCAGCATTTT; cdr3_aa: CASSEDRWSNQPQHF
v_call: TRBV7-2; j_call: TRBJ1-5; d_call: TRBD1; clone_size: .; cdr3_nt: TGTGCCAGCAGCCAGCAGGGGGTTTATCAGCCCCAGCATTTT; cdr3_aa: CASSQQGVYQPQHF
v_call: TRBV27; j_call: TRBJ2-7; d_call: TRBD2; clone_size: .; cdr3_nt: TGTGCCAGCAGCCTTCGGGGTAGCGGGAGGTACGAGCAGTACTTC; cdr3_aa: CASSLRGSGRYEQYF
v_call: TRBV18; j_call: TRBJ1-1; d_call: .; clone_size: .; cdr3_nt: TGTGCCAGCTCACCACGCCAGGGAATAGACCTTGAAGCTTTCTTT; cdr3_aa: CASSPRQGIDLEAFF
v_call: TRBV12-3/TRBV12-4; j_call: TRBJ2-1; d_call: .; clone_size: .; cdr3_nt: TGTGCCAGCAGTTTAAAGGTCGGGGAGCAGTTCTTC; cdr3_aa: CASSLKVGEQFF
v_call: TRBV10-3; j_call: TRBJ2-7; d_call: TRBD1; clone_size: .; cdr3_nt: TGTGCCATCAGCGGAGACAGGGACTACGAGCAGTACTTC; cdr3_aa: CAISGDRDYEQYF
v_call: TRBV28; j_call: TRBJ2-1; d_call: TRBD2; clone_size: .; cdr3_nt: TGTGCCAGCAGTCCCGGGACTAGCGGTGATCGGGAGCAGTTCTTC; cdr3_aa: CASSPGTSGDREQFF
v_call: TRBV28; j_call: TRBJ1-2; d_call: .; clone_size: .; cdr3_nt: TGTGCCAGCAGTTTGCTAGGGGATGGCTACACCTTC; cdr3_aa: CASSLLGDGYTF
v_call: TRBV4-3; j_call: TRBJ2-5; d_call: TRBD2; clone_size: .; cdr3_nt: TGCGCCAGCAGCCATCTCTCCCCCTCTAGCGGGAGGGCCGCGTTACAAGAGACCCAGTACTTC; cdr3_aa: CASSHLSPSSGRAALQETQYF
v_call: TRBV7-9; j_call: TRBJ2-7; d_call: .; clone_size: .; cdr3_nt: TGTGCCAGCAGCCGAACAGGGGGGGAATACGAGCAGTACTTC; cdr3_aa: CASSRTGGEYEQYF
v_call: TRBV24-1; j_call: TRBJ2-7; d_call: TRBD2; clone_size: .; cdr3_nt: TGTGCCACCAGTGATCCTCAGGCTAGCGGGAAATCCTACGAGCAGTACTTC; cdr3_aa: CATSDPQASGKSYEQYF
v_call: TRBV6-2/TRBV6-3; j_call: TRBJ1-5; d_call: .; clone_size: .; cdr3_nt: TGTGCCAGCAGTTACAACGGGGATAGTCAGCCCCAGCATTTT; cdr3_aa: CASSYNGDSQPQHF
v_call: TRBV9; j_call: TRBJ1-2; d_call: .; clone_size: .; cdr3_nt: TGTGCCAGCGTAGGGGGCTATGGCTACACCTTC; cdr3_aa: CASVGGYGYTF
v_call: TRBV28; j_call: TRBJ2-7; d_call: .; clone_size: .; cdr3_nt: TGTGCCAGCACCCGCCCCAGGAACCCCTACGAGCAGTACTTC; cdr3_aa: CASTRPRNPYEQYF
v_call: TRBV2; j_call: TRBJ1-1; d_call: .; clone_size: .; cdr3_nt: TGTGCCAGCTTGGTGGGGCCGAACACTGAAGCTTTCTTT; cdr3_aa: CASLVGPNTEAFF
v_call: TRBV7-9; j_call: TRBJ2-7; d_call: TRBD2; clone_size: .; cdr3_nt: TGTGCCAGCAGCTACAGCGGGAGCTCCTACGAGCAGTACTTC; cdr3_aa: CASSYSGSSYEQYF
v_call: TRBV7-8; j_call: TRBJ2-1; d_call: TRBD1; clone_size: .; cdr3_nt: TGTGCCAGCACCCGGGACAGCTCCTACAATGAGCAGTTCTTC; cdr3_aa: CASTRDSSYNEQFF
v_call: TRBV3-1/TRBV3-2; j_call: TRBJ2-6; d_call: .; clone_size: .; cdr3_nt: TGTGCCAGCAGCCCCACATCCGGACTGCACTCTGGGGCCAACGTCCTGACTTTC; cdr3_aa: CASSPTSGLHSGANVLTF
v_call: TRBV3-1/TRBV3-2; j_call: TRBJ2-7; d_call: TRBD2; clone_size: .; cdr3_nt: TGTGCCAGCAGCCAAGGGACTAGCGGAACCTACGAGCAGTACTTC; cdr3_aa: CASSQGTSGTYEQYF